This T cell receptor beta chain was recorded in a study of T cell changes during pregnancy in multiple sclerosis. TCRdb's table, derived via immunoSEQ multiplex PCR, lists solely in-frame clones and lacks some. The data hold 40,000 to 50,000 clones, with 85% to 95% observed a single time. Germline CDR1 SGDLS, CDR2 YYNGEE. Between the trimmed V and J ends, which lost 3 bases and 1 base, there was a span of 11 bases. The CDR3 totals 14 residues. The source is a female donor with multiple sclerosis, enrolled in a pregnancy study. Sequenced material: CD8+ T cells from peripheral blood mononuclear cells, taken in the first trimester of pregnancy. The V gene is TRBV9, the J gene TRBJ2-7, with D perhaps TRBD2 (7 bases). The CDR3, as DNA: TGTGCCAGCAGCGCCGAGGGGGGGTCCTACGAGCAGTACTTC. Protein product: CASSAEGGSYEQYF.